The subject of this entry is one T cell receptor (beta chain). There is no known antigen for this receptor. The record has no base qualities; no much larger clone is one base away. Collaborating institutions collected whole blood in K2EDTA tubes following their own protocols. For TCRbeta analysis, collaborator samples were shipped as frozen whole blood, as isolated PBMCs, or as DNA extracted from either sample type. Its CDR3 holds 13 amino acids, cysteine through phenylalanine. CDR3 DNA is the only sequence kept; it has 39 bases, read in frame from the first base. CDR1 and CDR2 were assigned from the germline V gene as MDHEN and SYDVKM. For this chain, trimming is 3 bases at the V end and 7 bases at the J end, and the number of junction bases without a gene match is 5. This record belongs to a study of blood T cell repertoires in COVID-19 (dated by TCRdb to about 2020). Study-level background: Samples from collaborators originated in the United States, Italy and Spain and spanned both the acute and convalescent phases of COVID-19. The dataset comprised deeply sampled blood TCRbeta repertoires from subjects exposed to, actively infected with, or recovered from COVID-19. Nearly every sample came with metadata listing a de-identified subject ID, COVID-19 status, age in years and sex. The samples were drawn from two sources: the first 160 participants of the ongoing ImmuneRACE study, and 1,000 to 1,500 subjects contributed by 6 global collaborators. The repertoires were released in a freely available public database meant as a resource for research on the immune response to SARS-CoV-2. Where HLA class I and class II types were available, the types were taken from metadata supplied by the sample provider, not from assay-based typing. The material from the prospective study consisted of cDNA or gDNA derived from T cells, B-cell-depleted T cells, or PBMCs. Findings and caveats that apply to the study as a whole: Clinical and demographic metadata were provided uncurated, with the amount varying by source and participant.

TCRbeta CDR3 regions were amplified from genomic DNA using the immunoSEQ Assay, a bias-controlled multiplex PCR. On the authors' methods: Within the assay, amplification of reference gene primers was used to estimate how many nucleated cells each sample contained. To quantify the absolute abundance of each unique TCRbeta CDR3 rearrangement, sequence reads were collapsed and filtered. For each sample, productive Simpson clonality was calculated as the square root of Simpson's diversity index over productive rearrangements. Imported from immuneACCESS, the table was reduced by TCRdb to in-frame sequences with V and J called. These copies leave out some clones; in studies compared against another copy, an unresolved V gene accounts for under half, and the cause of the remainder is not known. That table supplies the V and J calls and clone size; D and trimming were determined from the DNA. This sample gives about 140,000 clones in total; about 90% of them show up just once. About 1.6% of the sample rests with the top ten.

The origin of this receptor is an older woman with acute or convalescent COVID-19. Sequenced input: peripheral blood. The chain couples TRBV28 to TRBJ1-2; TRBD1 lines up with 7 middle nucleotides. The CDR3 protein is CASSFRGLSGYTF. At the DNA level, the sequence is TGTGCCAGCAGTTTTAGGGGGCTTAGTGGCTACACCTTC.